This passage covers 5 T cell receptor beta chains from one sample sequenced in a study of blood T cell repertoires in COVID-19. Only in-frame clones appear in the TCRdb table, and some are missing; sequencing was by immunoSEQ multiplex PCR. The sample carries hundreds of thousands of clones, approximately 86% recorded once. The sample taken for sequencing was PBMCs or T cells enriched from blood (not recorded which). All receptors come from a woman aged 25 to 39 who had been exposed to COVID-19.

The genes are TRBV19 and TRBJ2-1; D unresolved. Trimming removed 5 bases at V and 4 bases at J, with 6 bases between. The CDR3 covers 12 residues. Germline V gene sequence: CDR1 LNHDA, CDR2 SQIVND (reference sequence). The CDR3 region is CASSRRYNEQFF. The CDR3 coding sequence is TGTGCCAGTAGTCGTAGATACAATGAGCAGTTCTTC.

Only a few counts were recorded for this clone. The chain uses TRBV19 and TRBJ2-2, with 11 nucleotides matching TRBD2. The CDR3 totals 17 residues. Germline CDR1 LNHDA, CDR2 SQIVND (reference sequence). J was trimmed by 4 bases and V by 2 bases; bases with no gene match: 6. The CDR3 protein is CASSIHLAGGRTGELFF. The CDR3 region has the DNA TGTGCCAGTAGTATACATCTAGCGGGGGGCCGCACCGGGGAGCTGTTTTTT.

This sequence joins TRBV12-5 and TRBJ2-3; 9 bases align to TRBD2. Germline V gene sequence: CDR1 LGHNT, CDR2 FRNRAP. The CDR3 spans 15 residues. V trimming: 5 bases; J trimming: 2 bases; junction bases outside the gene matches: 5. The CDR3 spells CASGPPSGVTDTQYF. The CDR3 coding sequence is TGTGCTAGTGGTCCCCCTAGCGGGGTCACAGATACGCAGTATTTT.

This clone has just one count. The chain carries TRBV11-2 and TRBJ1-2; tentatively, D is TRBD1 (6 bases). The CDR3 has 16 residues. Trimming stripped 5 bases from V and 6 bases from J, with 22 bases between. Per germline, CDR1 SGHAT and CDR2 FQNNGV. DNA for the CDR3: TGTGCCAGCAGCCCCAAAGGCCCAGGGGCGATAGATGGCTACACCTTC. Protein: CASSPKGPGAIDGYTF.

J is TRBJ2-3 and V is TRBV9; 10 bases align to TRBD2. Germline lookup yields CDR1 SGDLS and CDR2 YYNGEE. This CDR3 is built from 15 residues. Trimming took 3 bases from V and 1 from J; bases not matched to a gene: 2. The CDR3 DNA sequence: TGTGCCAGCAGCGGAGGGACTAGCGGCACAGATACGCAGTATTTT. Protein: CASSGGTSGTDTQYF.